These 28 T cell receptor beta chains were all obtained from the same sample, sequenced in a study of CD8 T cells in Susac syndrome. It was with random hexamers that about 0.45 to 1 ug RNA was reverse transcribed. TCRdb recomputed calls from the immunoSEQ multiplex PCR reads with MiXCR, one row per CDR3 protein. The data show approximately 150,000 distinct CDR3 sequences, with roughly 94% seen just once and almost 0.095% held by the top ten. The sample taken for sequencing was CD4+ T cells from PBMCs. The receptors derive from a human donor with multiple sclerosis.

This chain links TRBV24-1 with TRBJ2-3; 7 nucleotides agree with TRBD2. The CDR3 runs 16 residues. Germline trimming cut 3 bases from V and 6 bases from J; bases unmatched to any gene: 11. Germline lookup yields CDR1 KGHDR and CDR2 SFDVKD. The CDR3 bases are TGTGCCACCAGTGATGCCAGACTAGCCGGAGGGGATACGCAGTATTTT. This gives the protein CATSDARLAGGDTQYF.

This chain joins TRBV14 and TRBJ2-5, with D perhaps assigned TRBD1 or TRBD2 (5 bases each). The V and J ends lost 1 base and 9 bases respectively, with 12 bases between them. The length of the CDR3 is 13 residues. Germline CDR1 is SGHDN and CDR2 is FVKESK. The chain's CDR3 is CASSQVPGTAQYF. The CDR3 nucleotides are TGTGCCAGCAGCCAAGTCCCGGGGACGGCCCAGTACTTC.

This sequence joins TRBV7-7 and TRBJ2-1, with a possible D match to TRBD2 (6 bases). Looked up from germline, CDR1 is SSHAT and CDR2 is FNYEAQ (reference sequence). This CDR3 has 14 amino acids. Trimming pared 5 bases from V and 9 bases from J, leaving 17 bases between. The CDR3 coding sequence is TGTGCCAGCAGCCCCACGGAGGGGCTAGCTGAGCAGTTCTTC. This sequence encodes CASSPTEGLAEQFF.

The rearrangement links TRBV6-2 or TRBV6-3 to TRBJ1-4, with no clear D. CDR3 length equals 12 residues. Trimming removed 6 bases from V and 6 bases from J, with 8 bases in between. The germline gives CDR1 MNHEY, CDR2 SVGEGT. The CDR3 DNA reads TGTGCCAGCAGGACTTTCGATGAAAAACTGTTTTTT. Amino acid sequence: CASRTFDEKLFF.

With respect to this clonotype: One end of the junction fails to match germline, which may point to a read error. V usage is TRBV7-9 and J usage is TRBJ1-4; TRBD1 matches at 7 bases. In germline, CDR1 is SEHNR, CDR2 FQNEAQ (reference sequence). The CDR3 is made up of 10 amino acids. CDR3 DNA sequence: TGTGCCAGCAGCGAAGACAGGGCCTCTTTT. The encoded protein is CASSEDRASF.

This chain joins TRBV1 and TRBJ1-1; the D call of TRBD1 is as the table states it, not checked on the DNA. TRBV1 counts as a pseudogene. The CDR3 covers 15 residues. The CDR3 loop is CTSSQDTALQSRAFF. For the CDR3, the DNA is TGCACCAGCAGCCAAGACACAGCCCTGCAGAGTCGAGCTTTCTTT.

The chain employs TRBV4-2 and TRBJ2-2; D might be TRBD1 (5 bases). Trimming removed 1 base from V and 4 bases from J, with 10 bases in between. Germline V lookup: CDR1 LGHNA, CDR2 YNFKEQ. CDR3 length: 15 residues. The CDR3: CASSQGGSSTGELFF. CDR3 bases: TGTGCCAGCAGCCAAGGGGGCAGCAGCACCGGGGAGCTGTTTTTT.

The rearrangement joins TRBV20-1 to TRBJ2-1; 11 nucleotides match TRBD2. The CDR3 covers 15 residues. Trimming cost V 4 bases and J 5 bases; bases outside gene matches: 7. CDR1 DFQATT and CDR2 SNEGSKA come from the germline V gene (reference sequence). CDR3 amino acids: CSANSRLAGNNEQFF. The CDR3, as DNA: TGCAGTGCTAACTCTCGACTAGCGGGAAACAATGAGCAGTTCTTC.

V gene TRBV30 combines with J gene TRBJ1-5; D is unresolved. V shed 4 bases and J shed 11 bases, with 18 bases lying between them. CDR1 and CDR2 from the germline V gene are GTSNPN and SVGIG (reference sequence). This CDR3 region has 13 residues. CDR3 DNA: TGTGCCTGGAATAAGGCGGGTCCCTCGGCCCAGCATTTT. As protein: CAWNKAGPSAQHF.

The chain is built from TRBV19 and TRBJ1-5; 11 bases are shared with TRBD1. Losses at the gene ends were 5 bases for V and 7 bases for J; bases not matched to a gene: 10. The CDR3 is 16 residues long. In germline, CDR1 is LNHDA, CDR2 SQIVND (reference sequence). The CDR3 spells CASSVWGQGVGQPQHF. CDR3 nucleotides: TGTGCCAGTAGTGTCTGGGGACAGGGGGTAGGGCAGCCCCAGCATTTT.

The chain couples TRBV12-3 or TRBV12-4 to TRBJ1-1, with D unresolved. CDR3 length: 12 amino acids. V dropped 5 bases and J dropped 1 base, with 5 bases sitting between them. The CDR3 spells CASSPQNTEAFF. CDR3 in DNA: TGTGCCAGCAGTCCTCAGAACACTGAAGCTTTCTTT.

The CDR3, as DNA: TGTGCCTGGAGTCGGGTTTTAGGCACCGGGGAGCTGTTTTTT. Its protein product is CAWSRVLGTGELFF. The rearrangement links TRBV30 to TRBJ2-2; D remains ambiguous. V lost 2 bases and J 4 bases, leaving 11 bases between the germline ends. The CDR3 runs 14 residues. The germline gives CDR1 GTSNPN, CDR2 SVGIG (reference sequence). The full variable domain, rest sourced from reference TRBV30 and TRBJ2-2, is SQTIHQWPATLVQPVGSPLSLECTVEGTSNPNLYWYRQAAGRGLQLLFYSVGIGQISSEVPQNLSASRPQDRQFILSSKKLLLSDSGFYLCAWSRVLGTGELFFGEGSRLTVL.

This rearrangement joins TRBV28 to TRBJ1-2; D is perhaps TRBD1 (6 bases). Germline-derived CDR1 and CDR2 are MDHEN and SYDVKM. The V end was cut by 10 bases, the J end by 7 bases, with 16 bases between. The CDR3 has 12 amino acids. CDR3 in amino acids: CATTGKMGGYTF. The CDR3 bases are TGTGCCACCACAGGGAAAATGGGTGGCTACACCTTC.

The J gene is TRBJ1-1, the V gene TRBV5-1, with D possibly being TRBD1 (5 bases). Germline V gene data show CDR1 as SGHRS and CDR2 as YFSETQ. CDR3 size: 15 residues. The V and J ends lost 0 bases and 4 bases respectively, with 13 bases between them. This CDR3 reads CASSLAGPGGTEAFF. In nucleotides, the CDR3 is TGCGCCAGCAGCTTGGCTGGGCCTGGGGGCACTGAAGCTTTCTTT.

The genes are TRBV9 and TRBJ2-5; D gene uncertain. The CDR3 extends over 13 amino acids. Deletions cut 3 bases from V and 1 base from J, with 7 bases between. From germline, CDR1 is SGDLS and CDR2 YYNGEE. CDR3 bases: TGTGCCAGCAGCGCGACCCTCCAAGAGACCCAGTACTTC. It is translated as CASSATLQETQYF.

The chain carries TRBV2 and TRBJ1-5, with D maybe TRBD1 (5 bases). This CDR3 comprises 13 residues. CDR1 and CDR2 (germline): SNHLY, FYNNEI. The V gene lost 4 bases and the J gene lost 4 bases, with 8 bases spanning the gap. CDR3 residues: CASSGDGNQPQHF. The CDR3 region has the DNA TGTGCCAGCAGTGGGGACGGAAATCAGCCCCAGCATTTT.

This chain connects TRBV7-9 to TRBJ2-1, with 12 bases fitting TRBD2. Germline V gene lookup returns CDR1 SEHNR and CDR2 FQNEAQ (reference sequence). The CDR3 covers 15 residues. The trim removed 2 bases at V and 7 bases at J, leaving 3 bases unmatched. In DNA form, the CDR3 reads TGTGCCAGCAGCTTACGGACTAGCGGGGAGAATGAGCAGTTCTTC. Protein product: CASSLRTSGENEQFF.

This chain uses TRBV29-1 with TRBJ2-1, with 7 bases identical to TRBD2. This CDR3 region has 12 residues. The germline V gene has CDR1 SQVTM and CDR2 ANQGSEA. V gave up 4 bases and J gave up 7 bases; unmatched junction bases: 4. CDR3 in amino acids: CSVGLSGNEQFF. The CDR3 DNA sequence: TGCAGCGTTGGACTTAGCGGGAATGAGCAGTTCTTC.

The chain carries TRBV29-1 and TRBJ2-5; D is possibly TRBD1 or TRBD2 (5 bases each). Germline loops: CDR1 SQVTM, CDR2 ANQGSEA. The CDR3 extends over 12 amino acids. Trimming took off 6 bases at V and 4 bases at J, with 12 bases between the two ends. This chain's CDR3 is CSVESGTETQYF. In DNA form, the CDR3 reads TGCAGCGTGGAGTCAGGGACAGAGACCCAGTACTTC. The whole variable domain, remainder taken from reference TRBV29-1 and TRBJ2-5, is SAVISQKPSRDICQRGTSLTIQCQVDSQVTMMFWYRQQPGQSLTLIATANQGSEATYESGFVIDKFPISRPNLTFSTLTVSNMSPEDSSIYLCSVESGTETQYFGPGTRLLVL.

The chain combines TRBV5-1 with TRBJ2-5; TRBD2 aligns across 10 bases. CDR1 and CDR2 (germline): SGHRS, YFSETQ. V shed 2 bases, J shed 5 bases, and the junction held 3 bases outside the gene matches. The CDR3 contains 14 residues. The CDR3 region is CASSFSAGGETQYF. CDR3 bases: TGCGCCAGCAGCTTCTCAGCGGGAGGGGAGACCCAGTACTTC.

V is TRBV6-6 and J is TRBJ2-5; D assignment may be TRBD1 or TRBD2 (5 bases each). This CDR3 contains 15 residues. V shed 5 bases and J shed 5 bases, with 18 bases lying between them. CDR1 is MNHNY, CDR2 SVGAGI, per germline (reference sequence). In nucleotides, the CDR3 is TGTGCCAGCAGTCGCGCCGGGACGAAAGGGGAGACCCAGTACTTC. Encoded protein: CASSRAGTKGETQYF.

This chain links TRBV12-3 or TRBV12-4 with TRBJ2-1; 11 nucleotides match TRBD2. Trimming took 5 bases from V and 4 from J; bases not matched to a gene: 4. The CDR3 extends over 15 amino acids. The CDR3 DNA reads TGTGCCAGCAGTGCACTAGCGGGAGTGTACAATGAGCAGTTCTTC. This codes for CASSALAGVYNEQFF.

This clonotype was detected once. The V call is TRBV7-9, the J call TRBJ1-1, with D hard to call. This CDR3 comprises 15 residues. V was shortened by 0 bases and J by 8 bases, with 16 bases between the two germline ends. Germline values: CDR1 SEHNR, CDR2 FQNEAQ (reference sequence). For the CDR3, the DNA is TGTGCCAGCAGCTTAGCCTCGGTGGGTACGGGGGAAGCTTTCTTT. Translating it yields CASSLASVGTGEAFF. Full variable domain (outside the CDR3, taken from reference TRBV7-9 and TRBJ1-1): DTGVSQNPRHKITKRGQNVTFRCDPISEHNRLYWYRQTLGQGPEFLTYFQNEAQLEKSRLLSDRFSAERPKGSFSTLEIQRTEQGDSAMYLCASSLASVGTGEAFFGQGTRLTVV.

The rearrangement uses TRBV28 and TRBJ1-2, with TRBD1 identical over 9 bases. The CDR3 is 13 amino acids. Germline lookup yields CDR1 MDHEN and CDR2 SYDVKM. V shed 6 bases and J 7 bases; nucleotides not matched to a gene: 6. Written as DNA, the CDR3 is TGTGCCAGCAGCCCCCGGGACAGGGTTGGCTACACCTTC. Its protein is CASSPRDRVGYTF.

The chain uses TRBV19 and TRBJ1-2; D call uncertain. The CDR3 spans 11 residues. Germline V gives CDR1 LNHDA, CDR2 SQIVND (reference sequence). Trimming removed 6 bases at V and 4 bases at J, with 6 bases between. CDR3 loop: CASRRSYGYTF. The CDR3 DNA is TGTGCCAGTAGGCGTAGCTATGGCTACACCTTC.

The chain uses TRBV9 and TRBJ1-1; perhaps TRBD1 as D (5 bases). Germline V gene lookup returns CDR1 SGDLS and CDR2 YYNGEE. This CDR3 contains 13 residues. The V and J ends lost 3 bases and 11 bases respectively, with 17 bases between them. CDR3: CASSAQGFDGAFF. CDR3 in DNA: TGTGCCAGCAGCGCGCAGGGCTTCGACGGGGCTTTCTTT. Supplemented by reference TRBV9 and TRBJ1-1, the full variable domain reads DSGVTQTPKHLITATGQRVTLRCSPRSGDLSVYWYQQSLDQGLQFLIQYYNGEERAKGNILERFSAQQFPDLHSELNLSSLELGDSALYFCASSAQGFDGAFFGQGTRLTVV.

This clonotype appeared a few times. The CDR3 nucleotides read TGTGCCAGCAGTTTCCCGCGACAGCCCCAGCATTTT. The encoded protein is CASSFPRQPQHF. The genes are TRBV12-3 or TRBV12-4 and TRBJ1-5; D remains ambiguous. CDR3 size: 12 residues. The germline V and J ends were trimmed by 3 bases and 7 bases, with 7 bases remaining between them.

The chain joins TRBV10-2 to TRBJ2-4; the D is unclear. Germline V gene sequence: CDR1 WSHSY, CDR2 SAAADI. Trimming pared 6 bases from V and 3 bases from J, leaving 6 bases between. The CDR3 covers 12 residues. The CDR3 nucleotides read TGCGCCAGCAGGATCGGCAAAAACATTCAGTACTTC. This codes for CASRIGKNIQYF.